This T cell receptor (beta chain) was obtained from a study of T cells in Graves' hyperthyroidism and ophthalmopathy. V gave up 2 bases and J gave up 2 bases; unmatched junction bases: 3. The CDR3 is 14 residues long. Germline V lookup: CDR1 SGHVS, CDR2 FQNEAQ. This clonotype was seen ten or more times. As yet, its antigen is unknown. Amplification yielded TCR beta CDR3 regions, with RNA transcripts as the source. Using the HTBI primer set, a first-round RT-PCR was run on the TCR CDR3. TCRdb redid the calling of the multiplex PCR reads with MiXCR, one entry per CDR3 protein. The table has about 840,000 distinct CDR3 sequences, around 38% seen once. Study-level results: Blood held most thyroid clonotypes expanded above 0.001 frequency.

The source is a man in his late teens or twenties with Graves' hyperthyroidism. V gene TRBV7-8 combines with J gene TRBJ2-7; 7 nucleotides match TRBD1. Sequenced sample: blood. In DNA form, the CDR3 reads TGTGCCAGCAGCTTAAGGGGGACAGCCTACGAGCAGTACTTC. Protein: CASSLRGTAYEQYF.